The clone carrying this T cell receptor beta chain was detected once. The data derive from a study of blood T cell repertoires in COVID-19. Authors' data handling: Estimation of nucleated cell counts was performed using reference gene primer amplification. The data were produced by immunoSEQ multiplex PCR, yet TCRdb's version contains in-frame clones alone and is incomplete. V, J and clone size were drawn from that table, and D and trimming were deduced from the DNA. The profile shows roughly 190,000 clones, 90% of them singletons. Source material: peripheral blood. This sequence was found in a man aged 50 to 59 with acute or convalescent COVID-19.

CDR3: CASRSSREQYF. In DNA form, the CDR3 reads TGTGCCAGCAGGAGCTCCCGCGAGCAGTACTTC. The rearrangement uses TRBV2 and TRBJ2-7, with unresolved D. The CDR3 has 11 amino acids. Germline V gene lookup returns CDR1 SNHLY and CDR2 FYNNEI. V gave up 6 bases and J gave up 6 bases, with 9 bases separating them.